What follows describes a single TCR beta chain. The V gene lost 2 bases and the J gene lost 2 bases, with 9 bases spanning the gap. CDR3 length equals 14 residues. Germline V gene lookup returns CDR1 PRHDT and CDR2 FYEKMQ (reference sequence). The record originates from a study of blood T cell repertoires in COVID-19. Study at large: Sites across the United States, Italy and Spain contributed samples from acute and convalescent COVID-19. The cDNA or gDNA used as material had been derived from T cells, B-cell-depleted T cells, or PBMCs.

Per the authors' pipeline: Estimation of nucleated cell counts was performed using reference gene primer amplification. Data came from immunoSEQ multiplex PCR; TCRdb stores just in-frame clones and leaves some out. V, J and clone size are taken as reported in that table, and D and trimming were inferred from the DNA itself. The sample includes approximately 58,000 clones, roughly 77% of them seen just once. Patients from Seattle were sampled longitudinally, starting during active infection. The source is a man aged 55-75 years with COVID-19, enrolled during active disease. This rearrangement joins TRBV13 to TRBJ2-5; D call uncertain. Sequences were obtained from peripheral blood. DNA of the CDR3: TGTGCCAGCAGCTTATTCGGCGGACAAGAGACCCAGTACTTC. Translated, it gives CASSLFGGQETQYF.